The source of this T cell receptor (beta chain) is a study of siplizumab effects on memory and regulatory T cells. The V end was cut by 5 bases, the J end by 5 bases, with 20 bases between. Per the germline V gene, CDR1 is SGHAT and CDR2 is FQDESV (reference sequence). CDR3 length: 16 residues. Of note for this clone: Antigen specificity is unknown.

The table came from immunoSEQ multiplex PCR; TCRdb's copy has only in-frame clones and leaves some out. The repertoire holds tens of thousands of clones, with 95% to 97% as singletons. Study conclusions and caveats: Proliferating clones, CD4+ or CD8+, lacked an assignable naive or memory phenotype in roughly 80-97% of cases. The authors did not confirm suppressive function in proliferating Tregs from siplizumab cultures.

The clonotype was recovered from a human donor in good health. The chain links TRBV11-1 to TRBJ2-3; unclear D gene. The sample comprised naive CD4+ T cells sorted from blood. The CDR3 nucleotides read TGTGCCAGCAGCCCCGGCGGTGGCGCAAGAAGAGATACGCAGTATTTT. Its translation is CASSPGGGARRDTQYF.